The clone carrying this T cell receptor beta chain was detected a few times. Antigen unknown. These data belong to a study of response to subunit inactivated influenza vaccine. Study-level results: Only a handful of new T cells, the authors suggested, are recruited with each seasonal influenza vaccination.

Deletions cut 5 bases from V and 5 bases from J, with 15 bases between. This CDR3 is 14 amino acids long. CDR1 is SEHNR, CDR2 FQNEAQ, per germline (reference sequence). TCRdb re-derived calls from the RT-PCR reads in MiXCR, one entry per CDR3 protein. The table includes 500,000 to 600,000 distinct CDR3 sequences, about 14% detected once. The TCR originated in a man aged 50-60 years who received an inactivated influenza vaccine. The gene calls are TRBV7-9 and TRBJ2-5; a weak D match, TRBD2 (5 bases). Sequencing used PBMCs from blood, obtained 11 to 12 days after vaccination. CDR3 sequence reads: CASSLDLAVETQYF. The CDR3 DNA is TGTGCCAGCAGCCTGGACCTAGCAGTGGAGACCCAGTACTTC.